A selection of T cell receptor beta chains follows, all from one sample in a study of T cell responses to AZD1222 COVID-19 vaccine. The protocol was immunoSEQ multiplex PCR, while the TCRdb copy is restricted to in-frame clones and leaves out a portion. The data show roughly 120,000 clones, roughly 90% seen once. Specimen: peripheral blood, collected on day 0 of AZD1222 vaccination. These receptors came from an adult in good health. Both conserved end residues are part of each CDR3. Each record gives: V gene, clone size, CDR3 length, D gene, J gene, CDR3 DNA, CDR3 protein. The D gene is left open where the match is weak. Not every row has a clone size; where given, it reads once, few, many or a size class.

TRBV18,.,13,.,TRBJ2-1,TGTGCCAGCTCACCAGCCCTCTACAATGAGCAGTTCTTC,CASSPALYNEQFF
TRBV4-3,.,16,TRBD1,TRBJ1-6,TGCGCCAGCAGCAAGGCCGGGACAGGGGACGGTTCACCCCTCCACTTT,CASSKAGTGDGSPLHF
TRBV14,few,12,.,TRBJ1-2,TGTGCCAGCAGCCAAGGGGGGGTCGGCTACACCTTC,CASSQGGVGYTF
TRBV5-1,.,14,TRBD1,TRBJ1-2,TGCGCCAGCAGCTTGTCTCAGGGGGGGTATGGCTACACCTTC,CASSLSQGGYGYTF
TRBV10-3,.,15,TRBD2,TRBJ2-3,TGTGCCATCAGAGCTAGCGGGGGGGCGTCAGATACGCAGTATTTT,CAIRASGGASDTQYF
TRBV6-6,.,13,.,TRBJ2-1,TGTGCCAGCAGTTACAGGGACGGCGATGAGCAGTTCTTC,CASSYRDGDEQFF
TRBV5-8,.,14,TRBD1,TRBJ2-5,TGTGCCAGCAGCGCCACAGGGGGCGGAGAGACCCAGTACTTC,CASSATGGGETQYF
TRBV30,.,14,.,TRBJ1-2,TGTGCCTGGAGTGTAAGCCTCGGGTTTTATGGCTACACCTTC,CAWSVSLGFYGYTF
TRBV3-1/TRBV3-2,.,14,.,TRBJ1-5,TGTGCCAGCAGCCAAGGGGGATGGGGTCAGCCCCAGCATTTT,CASSQGGWGQPQHF
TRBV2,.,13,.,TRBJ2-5,TGTGCCAGCAGTGAAGACATGGGAGAGACCCAGTACTTC,CASSEDMGETQYF
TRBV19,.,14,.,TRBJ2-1,TGTGCCAGTAGTAACCAAATTCAGTCACCTGAGCAGTTCTTC,CASSNQIQSPEQFF
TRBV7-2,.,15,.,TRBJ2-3,TGTGCCAGCAGCTCCGGAGTGAACCCCACAGATACGCAGTATTTT,CASSSGVNPTDTQYF
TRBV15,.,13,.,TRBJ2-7,TGTGCCACCAGCAGAGATCGCGGCCGGGAGCAGTACTTC,CATSRDRGREQYF
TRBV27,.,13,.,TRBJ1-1,TGTGCCAGCAGAAGACAGCCCGACACTGAAGCTTTCTTT,CASRRQPDTEAFF
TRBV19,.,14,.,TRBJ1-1,TGTGCCAGTAGTCAGGGGACACTGAACACTGAAGCTTTCTTT,CASSQGTLNTEAFF
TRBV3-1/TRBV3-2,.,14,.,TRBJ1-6,TGTGCCAGCAGTCCCGGGGAGGGGAGGTCCGGCCTCCACTTT,CASSPGEGRSGLHF
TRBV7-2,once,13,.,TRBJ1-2,TGTGCCAGCAGCTTGGCCAGGACCTCTTTCTACACCTTC,CASSLARTSFYTF
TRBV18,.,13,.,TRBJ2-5,TGTGCCAGCTCACAGGGAAACCAAGAGACCCAGTACTTC,CASSQGNQETQYF
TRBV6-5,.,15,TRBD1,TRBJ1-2,TGTGCCAGCAGTTACTCCCGGGACAGGGGGTCTGGCTACACCTTC,CASSYSRDRGSGYTF
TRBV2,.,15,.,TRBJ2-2,TGTGCCAGCAGTCGACTGCAAATGAACACCGGGGAGCTGTTTTTT,CASSRLQMNTGELFF
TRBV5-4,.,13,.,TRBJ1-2,TGTGCCAGCAGCTTAGACAGCTTCAATGGCTACACCTTC,CASSLDSFNGYTF
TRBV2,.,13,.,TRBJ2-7,TGTGCCAGCAGTGAAGGTGAGAGGCGGATGCAGTACTTC,CASSEGERRMQYF
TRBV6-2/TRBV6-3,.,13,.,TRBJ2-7,TGTGCCAGCAGTTACATAGGGAACTACGAGCAGTACTTC,CASSYIGNYEQYF
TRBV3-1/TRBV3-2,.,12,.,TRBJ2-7,TGTGCCAGCAGCAAAGACCCCTACGAGCAGTACTTC,CASSKDPYEQYF
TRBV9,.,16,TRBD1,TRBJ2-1,TGTGCCAGCAGCGTAGGCCCGGGACAGGGGGCATATGAGCAGTTCTTC,CASSVGPGQGAYEQFF
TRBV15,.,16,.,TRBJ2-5,TGTGCCACCAGCAGGGGGACTGCCTCGGGGGAAGAGACCCAGTACTTC,CATSRGTASGEETQYF
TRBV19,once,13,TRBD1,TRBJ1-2,TGTGCCGGCCTGGATGGGACAGGCTATGGCTACACCTTC,CAGLDGTGYGYTF
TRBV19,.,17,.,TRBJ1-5,TGTGCCAGTAGTATAGCCCAAACGACTAAATCGGATCAGGCTCAGCATTTT,CASSIAQTTKSDQAQHF
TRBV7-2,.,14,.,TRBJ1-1,TGTGCCAGCAGCTTTCAGGGAACGAACACTGAAGCTTTCTTT,CASSFQGTNTEAFF
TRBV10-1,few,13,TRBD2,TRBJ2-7,TGCGCCAGCAGTGAACTCCTAGCGGGAGAGCAGTACTTC,CASSELLAGEQYF
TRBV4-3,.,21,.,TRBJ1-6,TGCGCCAGCAGCAACCTTTACTACCCGGGGGATCCGGCCCATCGGAATTCACCCCTCCACTTT,CASSNLYYPGDPAHRNSPLHF
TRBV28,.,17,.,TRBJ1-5,TGTGCCAGCAGTTTTTTGGTAGGGCAGCTAAACAATCAGCCCCAGCATTTT,CASSFLVGQLNNQPQHF
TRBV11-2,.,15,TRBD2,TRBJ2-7,TGTGCCAGCAGCTTGCTAGCGGGGGCCTTTTACGAGCAGTACTTC,CASSLLAGAFYEQYF
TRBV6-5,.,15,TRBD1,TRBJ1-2,TGTGCCAGCAGCCGACAGGGGAGTCGGGAGGATGGCTACACCTTC,CASSRQGSREDGYTF
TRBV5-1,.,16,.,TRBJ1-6,TGCGCCAGCAGCTTGGCGGGTCTGCTGATTAATTCACCCCTCCACTTT,CASSLAGLLINSPLHF
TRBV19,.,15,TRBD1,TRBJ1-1,TGTGCCAGTAAGCCCAGGGGGAGCATGAACACTGAAGCTTTCTTT,CASKPRGSMNTEAFF
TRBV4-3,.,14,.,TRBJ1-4,TGCGCCAGCAGCCAAAGAGGGGTTGGTGAAAAACTGTTTTTT,CASSQRGVGEKLFF
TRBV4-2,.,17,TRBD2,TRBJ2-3,TGTGCCAGCAGCCAAGATGTACTAGCGGGGAACACAGATACGCAGTATTTT,CASSQDVLAGNTDTQYF
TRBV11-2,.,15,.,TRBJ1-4,TGTGCCAGCAGCCCGACCGCAGGGGTTAATGAAAAACTGTTTTTT,CASSPTAGVNEKLFF
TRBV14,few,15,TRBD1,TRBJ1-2,TGTGCCAGCAGCCCGATACAGGGGATCGACTATGGCTACACCTTC,CASSPIQGIDYGYTF
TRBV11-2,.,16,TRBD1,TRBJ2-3,TGTGCCAGCAGCTTATCCGGGACAGGGGGCACAGATACGCAGTATTTT,CASSLSGTGGTDTQYF
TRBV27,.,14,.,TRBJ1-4,TGTGCCAGCAGTCCGTTCGGGACATGGGAAAAACTGTTTTTT,CASSPFGTWEKLFF
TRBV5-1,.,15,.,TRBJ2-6,TGCGCCAGCAGCTTATCAGGGGCTGGGGCCAACGTCCTGACTTTC,CASSLSGAGANVLTF
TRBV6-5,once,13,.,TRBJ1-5,TGTGCCAGCCAACTGCAGGGAAAGGAGCCCCAGCATTTT,CASQLQGKEPQHF
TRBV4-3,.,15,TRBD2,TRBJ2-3,TGCGCCAGCAGCCTTAGCGGGCTAAGCACAGATACGCAGTATTTT,CASSLSGLSTDTQYF
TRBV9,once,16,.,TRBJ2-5,TGTGCCAGCAGCGTAAGGTCGGGGGACAATCAAGAGACCCAGTACTTC,CASSVRSGDNQETQYF
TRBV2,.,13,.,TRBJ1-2,TGTGCCGGGCGCCCTGAGGGGGTCTATGGCTACACCTTC,CAGRPEGVYGYTF
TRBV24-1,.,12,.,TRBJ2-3,TGTGCCACCAGTTCAAACACAGATACGCAGTATTTT,CATSSNTDTQYF
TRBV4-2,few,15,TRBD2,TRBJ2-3,TGTGCCAGCAGCCACTGGGGGGGTACCTCAGATACGCAGTATTTT,CASSHWGGTSDTQYF
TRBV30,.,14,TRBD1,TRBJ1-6,TGTGCCTGGAGTCGACAGGGGGATAATTCACCCCTCCACTTT,CAWSRQGDNSPLHF
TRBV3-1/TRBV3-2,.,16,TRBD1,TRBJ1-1,TGTGCCAGCAGCCCGACAACAGGGGTATTAAGCACTGAAGCTTTCTTT,CASSPTTGVLSTEAFF
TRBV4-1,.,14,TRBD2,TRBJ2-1,TGCGCCAGCAGCCGGGTCGGACTAGCTAGTGAGCAGTTCTTC,CASSRVGLASEQFF
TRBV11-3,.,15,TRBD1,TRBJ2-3,TGTGCCAGCAGCAAAGGACAGGGAGGACCAGATACGCAGTATTTT,CASSKGQGGPDTQYF
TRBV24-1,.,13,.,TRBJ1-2,TGTGCCACCAGTGAACCGGGAGTTGGTGGCTACACCTTC,CATSEPGVGGYTF
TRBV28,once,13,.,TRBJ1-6,TGTGCCAGCAGGGCAGGGGTCGATTCACCCCTCCACTTT,CASRAGVDSPLHF
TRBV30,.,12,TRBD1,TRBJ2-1,TGTGCCTGGTTTACAGGGGGAAATGAGCAGTTCTTC,CAWFTGGNEQFF
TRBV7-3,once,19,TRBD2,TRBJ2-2,TGTGCCAGCAGCCGCGGGACTAGCGGGGGGGCCGAGAACACCGGGGAGCTGTTTTTT,CASSRGTSGGAENTGELFF
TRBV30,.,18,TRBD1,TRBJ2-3,TGTGCCTGGAGTCATGACAGGGGGCGCATATTTTCCACAGATACGCAGTATTTT,CAWSHDRGRIFSTDTQYF
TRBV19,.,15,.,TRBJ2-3,TGTGCCAGTAGAATCGGGGGCTCCCCGGGGGGTACGCAGTATTTT,CASRIGGSPGGTQYF